This TCR beta chain comes out of a study of blood T cells in healthy people across ages (dated by TCRdb to the mid-2010s). Turning to the overall study: In model experiments, template switching captured about one uniquely barcoded TCR beta cDNA molecule for every two T cells. Age-related changes in TCR beta repertoire diversity were measured in the study by deep sequencing normalized with unique cDNA molecular identifiers. The donors were split into four age groups: young (average around 17 years), middle-aged (nearly 40), aged (about 62) and long-lived (approximately 80). For two donors (one aged 18 to 29 and one aged 80 or older), the study analyzed two additional independent replicas of 1 million unique cDNA reads from the same blood draw.

Library preparation used 5' RACE. The sequencing machine was an Illumina HiSeq 2500. A second PCR of about 6 to 11 cycles was run with a J-beta primer mix and a sample-barcoded 5' primer. A unique molecular identifier was introduced onto each TCR beta cDNA molecule by a template-switch 5' adaptor carrying 12 random nucleotides. At least 2.5 million CDR3-containing paired-end reads were obtained from each sample. First-strand cDNA was synthesized from all RNA with the Mint cDNA synthesis kit, primed by a TRBC-specific oligonucleotide. Following uracil-DNA glycosylase treatment, a first 18-cycle PCR with universal primers M1SS and BC2_uni_R was performed on all cDNA. The source study handled its data this way. For normalization, 1 million high-quality reads were randomly selected from each sample, with every read carrying a distinct molecular identifier. Reads with shared molecular identifiers were discarded instead of being binned into consensus sequences. CDR3 identification, clonotype clustering and error correction used MiTCR with a Q25 quality threshold and the strictest error-elimination algorithm. A nonparametric unseen species model with Euler transformation was used to estimate lower-bound total TCR beta diversity. The public sequencing data were trimmed at Q25 with fastp and processed into clonotypes with MiXCR by TCRdb, which kept only in-frame beta chains. CDR3 protein sequences are deduplicated, and each keeps its most common genes and DNA. The V and J calls were determined by TCRdb, not by the authors. Within this sample are about 780,000 distinct CDR3 sequences, with roughly 25% of them counted one time only. In total, the top ten clones hold roughly 3.1% of the sample.

Reading from cysteine to phenylalanine, the CDR3 counts 17 amino acids. The DNA shown is the 51-base CDR3, in frame from base 1. Based on the germline V gene (reference sequence), the CDR1 and CDR2 sequences are SEHNR and FQNEAQ. V sheds 5 bases and J sheds 6 bases, leaving 22 bases between their ends. What the authors observed across the whole study: Since profiling was done on bulk unsorted PBMCs, naive and antigen-experienced compartments could not be conclusively compared. Estimates of total diversity based on one million sequenced T cells were considered lower bounds and underestimates. Donor CMV infection status was unknown, potentially confounding age-related changes in expanded clonotypes. There was a strong correlation between observed TCR beta diversity and the percentage of naive T cells measured by flow cytometry. As age increased, observed TCR beta diversity per million T cells dropped in a roughly linear way, and a significant reduction was already evident by age roughly 36. Compared with the aged group, more naive CD4+ T cells, fewer expanded clones and increased TCR diversity were shown by the long-lived group, suggesting age selection.

In its sample, this clonotype was seen a few times. It lacks a known antigen. Base qualities are not at hand, and no much larger clone is one base apart. The donors were some 36 Caucasian individuals from Russia, aged 6 to 90 years, who were systemically healthy. Around 10 milliliters of peripheral blood were collected from each donor into EDTA-treated Vacutainer tubes. Ficoll-Paque density-gradient centrifugation was used to isolate PBMCs, with at least 7 million obtained per sample. Total RNA, at least 6 micrograms per sample, was extracted from PBMCs with Trizol reagent. The percentages of naive CD45RAhigh/CD27high T cells were determined by flow cytometry on a PBMC aliquot from every donor. The same data also went into a second study, on T cells of mothers and their children. As that second study puts it: Nine systemically healthy Caucasian individuals, comprising three mothers and their six children, were included as donors. cDNA synthesis consumed the entire amount of extracted RNA, loaded at approximately 1.6 ug RNA in each 15 ul reaction. In the second PCR, sample barcodes and 2-4 random nucleotides were introduced via the M1S primer. More than 8.5 million TCR beta CDR3 reads were obtained from each mother, and about 3 million reads were obtained from each child. Thymic selection similarly shapes TCR recombination output in related and unrelated pairs, with minor effect from inherited differences. Normalized repertoire overlap was always slightly but never significantly higher in related than unrelated mother-child pairs. With a sensitivity of approximately 93 clones per million clonotypes, no persistent microchimeric T cell clones were detected. Deep NGS was used in the study to compare the TCR beta repertoires of mothers and children and to look for features that separate related mother-child pairs from unrelated individuals. Mothers averaged roughly 40 +/- 4 years of age and children averaged roughly 10 +/- 4 years. Libraries were sequenced on Illumina HiSeq 2000 with 100+100 nt paired-end reads after adapter ligation with NEBNext reagents. To avoid cross-contamination, the mother libraries and the child libraries were prepared a month apart and sequenced in separate runs. Between 500,000 and 2,000,000 distinct TCR beta clonotypes were identified per donor. Naive TCR beta clonotypes were estimated from low-frequency clonotypes matched to each donor's FACS-determined naive share, without sorting.

The rearranged chain carries TRBV7-9 and TRBJ1-4; TRBD1 is possibly the D segment (5 matching bases). The sample was blood. The receptor comes from a boy aged 5-17 years in good health. The sequenced DNA: TGTGCCAGCAGCCCAGGGCGGACCGCTAGTTCGGATGAAAAACTGTTTTTT. This codes for CASSPGRTASSDEKLFF.